This entry lists 17 T cell receptor beta chains sequenced from one sample in a study of technical replicates of blood from several donors. Measured with immunoSEQ multiplex PCR; TCRdb has only the in-frame clones, and not every one. The table lists some 67,000 clones, 98% of them singletons. Sequencing was done on a sample of T cells isolated from PBMCs. The receptors were sampled from a human donor in good health.

The gene calls are TRBV5-6 and TRBJ1-1; maybe TRBD1 (6 bases). The germline V gene has CDR1 SGHDT and CDR2 YYEEEE. The CDR3 consists of 13 residues. Trimming stripped 5 bases from V and 1 base from J, with 9 bases between. The CDR3 DNA follows: TGTGCCAGCAGTTTGACAGGGAACACTGAAGCTTTCTTT. It specifies CASSLTGNTEAFF.

The chain recombines TRBV29-1 with TRBJ1-5; D is uncertain. The germline V and J ends were trimmed by 4 bases and 2 bases, with 6 bases remaining between them. Germline loops: CDR1 SQVTM, CDR2 ANQGSEA. The CDR3 extends over 12 amino acids. The CDR3 DNA follows: TGCAGCGTTGCAGGTGGCAATCAGCCCCAGCATTTT. This encodes CSVAGGNQPQHF.

The chain recombines TRBV9 with TRBJ1-2, with D hard to call. The CDR3 runs 15 residues. V lost 3 bases and J 0 bases, leaving 12 bases between the germline ends. Germline assignment: CDR1 SGDLS and CDR2 YYNGEE. The CDR3 DNA follows: TGTGCCAGCAGCGAAGTAAGCCTCTCTAACTATGGCTACACCTTC. Amino acid sequence: CASSEVSLSNYGYTF.

The genes are TRBV5-8 and TRBJ1-6, with TRBD1 identical over 8 bases. Trimming took 0 bases from V and 10 from J; bases not matched to a gene: 6. Germline V CDR1 and CDR2: SGHTS, YDEGEE. The CDR3 has 15 amino acids. The CDR3 sequence is CASSLAQGAESPLHF. As DNA, the CDR3 is TGTGCCAGCAGCTTGGCCCAGGGGGCAGAATCACCCCTCCACTTT.

The chain employs TRBV7-9 and TRBJ1-2; possibly TRBD1 for D (5 bases). V was pared by 1 base and J by 5 bases, with 14 bases between. Per germline, CDR1 SEHNR and CDR2 FQNEAQ (reference sequence). The CDR3 is made up of 15 amino acids. Written as DNA, the CDR3 is TGTGCCAGCAGCTTAGGGCCCCCCGGGGGGTATGGCTACACCTTC. This translates into CASSLGPPGGYGYTF.

This rearrangement joins TRBV5-3 to TRBJ1-6; D gene unclear. TRBV5-3 is filed as an ORF, its function uncertain. V dropped 6 bases and J dropped 6 bases, with 13 bases sitting between them. The CDR3 extends over 14 amino acids. The CDR3 region has the DNA TGTGCCAGAAACCTAGCGGGGTTTAATTCACCCCTCCACTTT. This codes for CARNLAGFNSPLHF.

This chain joins TRBV10-3 and TRBJ1-1; 7 nucleotides match TRBD1. Germline assignment: CDR1 ENHRY and CDR2 SYGVKD. Germline trimming cut 8 bases from V and 2 bases from J; bases unmatched to any gene: 2. The CDR3 has 12 residues. The CDR3, as DNA: TGTGCCATCGGGACAGTAAACACTGAAGCTTTCTTT. It is translated as CAIGTVNTEAFF.

This chain uses TRBV9 with TRBJ2-7, with TRBD1 as a possible D gene (6 bases). Germline V gene lookup returns CDR1 SGDLS and CDR2 YYNGEE. The germline V and J ends were trimmed by 4 bases and 5 bases, with 16 bases remaining between them. The CDR3 runs 14 residues. CDR3 amino acids: CASSFTQGNDEQYF. The CDR3 coding sequence is TGTGCCAGCAGCTTCACTCAGGGGAACGACGAGCAGTACTTC. Full variable domain (rest looked up from reference TRBV9 and TRBJ2-7): DSGVTQTPKHLITATGQRVTLRCSPRSGDLSVYWYQQSLDQGLQFLIQYYNGEERAKGNILERFSAQQFPDLHSELNLSSLELGDSALYFCASSFTQGNDEQYFGPGTRLTVT.

The chain links TRBV2 to TRBJ1-4, with TRBD1 as a possible D gene (6 bases). The V and J ends lost 8 bases and 8 bases respectively, with 18 bases between them. CDR3 length: 14 residues. Looked up from germline, CDR1 is SNHLY and CDR2 is FYNNEI. The CDR3 DNA reads TGTGCCAGCGGAGGTGTACAGGGAATGGAAAAACTGTTTTTT. The encoded protein is CASGGVQGMEKLFF.

This sequence joins TRBV25-1 and TRBJ2-7; 8 bases map to TRBD2. This CDR3 has 14 residues. V shed 7 bases and J 6 bases; nucleotides not matched to a gene: 11. CDR1 and CDR2 (germline): MGHDK, SYGVNS. DNA of the CDR3: TGTGCCAGCAATCAGGGCGGGAGGTTTACCGAGCAGTACTTC. Translating gives CASNQGGRFTEQYF.

J is TRBJ1-5 and V is TRBV6-1; D remains unclear. The CDR3 has 13 amino acids. Trimming took 4 bases from V and 4 from J, leaving 8 bases between them. Germline V lookup: CDR1 MNHNS, CDR2 SASEGT. CDR3 residues: CASSGSRNQPQHF. The CDR3 DNA reads as TGTGCCAGCAGTGGGAGTAGAAATCAGCCCCAGCATTTT.

The genes are TRBV10-1 and TRBJ2-5; perhaps TRBD2 as D (5 bases). Germline CDR1 reads WNHNN; CDR2 reads SYGVQD (reference sequence). The CDR3 extends over 13 amino acids. Deletions cut 6 bases from V and 3 bases from J, with 11 bases between. The CDR3 DNA reads TGCGCCAGCAGCGAACTAGAAAAAGAGACCCAGTACTTC. It is translated as CASSELEKETQYF.

This rearrangement joins TRBV28 to TRBJ2-1; possible D gene TRBD2, 6 bases. V was clipped by 2 bases and J by 3 bases, with 20 bases between them. Germline CDR1 MDHEN, CDR2 SYDVKM. This CDR3 region has 18 residues. The CDR3 DNA sequence: TGTGCCAGCAGTTTAATCCGCGTTGGTGGCGGGAACTACAATGAGCAGTTCTTC. It encodes CASSLIRVGGGNYNEQFF.

The chain has TRBV4-1 and TRBJ1-2; D is possibly TRBD1 (5 bases). This CDR3 has 15 residues. The germline V gene encodes CDR1 MGHRA and CDR2 YSYEKL. The V end lost 5 bases, the J end lost 6 bases, and 19 bases lay between the germline ends. The CDR3 bases are TGCGCCAGCAGCACCCAGGGCGCTCCGTCAAATGGCTACACCTTC. As protein: CASSTQGAPSNGYTF.

The chain links TRBV5-1 to TRBJ2-2, with 9 bases matching TRBD1. The germline CDR1 and CDR2 sequences are SGHRS and YFSETQ. V gave up 4 bases and J gave up 3 bases; unmatched junction bases: 7. This CDR3 is 16 amino acids long. In DNA form, the CDR3 reads TGCGCCAGCAGCAAGGACAGGGGCCGGGACACCGGGGAGCTGTTTTTT. Encoded protein: CASSKDRGRDTGELFF.

This chain uses TRBV5-4 with TRBJ2-3; 16 nucleotides match TRBD2. Germline CDR1 is SGHNT and CDR2 is YYREEE (reference sequence). CDR3 length equals 17 residues. With 4 bases clipped from V and 2 bases from J, the junction kept 4 bases outside the gene matches. The CDR3 DNA is TGTGCCAGCAGCCCAGGGACTAGCGGGAGGGCCACAGATACGCAGTATTTT. Encoded protein: CASSPGTSGRATDTQYF.

The gene calls are TRBV14 and TRBJ1-2; D is unclear. Germline V gene lookup returns CDR1 SGHDN and CDR2 FVKESK. This CDR3 has 11 amino acids. V was clipped by 6 bases and J by 4 bases, with 6 bases between them. CDR3 protein: CASSSGYGYTF. CDR3 nucleotides: TGTGCCAGCAGTTCGGGCTATGGCTACACCTTC.